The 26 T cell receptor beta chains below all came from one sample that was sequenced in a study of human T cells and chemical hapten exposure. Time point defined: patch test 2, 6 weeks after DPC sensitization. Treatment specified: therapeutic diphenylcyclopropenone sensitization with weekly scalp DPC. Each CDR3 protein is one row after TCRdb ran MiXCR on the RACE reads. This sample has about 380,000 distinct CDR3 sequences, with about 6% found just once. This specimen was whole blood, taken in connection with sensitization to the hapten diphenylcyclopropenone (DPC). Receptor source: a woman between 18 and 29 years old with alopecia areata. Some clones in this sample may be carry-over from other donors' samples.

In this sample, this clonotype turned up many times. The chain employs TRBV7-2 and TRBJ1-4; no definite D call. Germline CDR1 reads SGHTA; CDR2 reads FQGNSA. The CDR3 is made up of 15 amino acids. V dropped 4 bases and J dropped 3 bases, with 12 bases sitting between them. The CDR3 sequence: CASSSWEPANEKLFF. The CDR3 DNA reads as TGTGCCAGCAGCTCGTGGGAGCCGGCTAATGAAAAACTGTTTTTT.

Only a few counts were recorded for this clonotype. CDR3 in amino acids: CASSAIPGTSPNGANVLTF. CDR3 sequence (DNA): TGTGCCAGCAGTGCGATTCCCGGGACTAGTCCGAATGGGGCCAACGTCCTGACTTTC. The genes are TRBV12-3 or TRBV12-4 and TRBJ2-6, with 8 bases identical to TRBD2. CDR3 length: 19 amino acids. With 5 bases clipped from V and 3 bases from J, the junction kept 15 bases outside the gene matches.

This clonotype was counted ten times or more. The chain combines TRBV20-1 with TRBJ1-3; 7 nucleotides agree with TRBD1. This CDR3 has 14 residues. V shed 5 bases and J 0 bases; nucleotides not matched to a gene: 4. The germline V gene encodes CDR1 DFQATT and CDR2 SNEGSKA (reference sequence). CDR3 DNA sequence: TGCAGTGCTTACCGGGACAGCTCTGGAAACACCATATATTTT. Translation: CSAYRDSSGNTIYF.

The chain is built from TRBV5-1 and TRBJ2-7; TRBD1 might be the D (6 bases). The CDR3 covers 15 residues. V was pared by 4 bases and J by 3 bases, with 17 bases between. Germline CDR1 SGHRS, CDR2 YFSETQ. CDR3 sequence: CASSPKTGSVYEQYF. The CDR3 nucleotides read TGCGCCAGCAGCCCAAAGACAGGATCCGTCTACGAGCAGTACTTC.

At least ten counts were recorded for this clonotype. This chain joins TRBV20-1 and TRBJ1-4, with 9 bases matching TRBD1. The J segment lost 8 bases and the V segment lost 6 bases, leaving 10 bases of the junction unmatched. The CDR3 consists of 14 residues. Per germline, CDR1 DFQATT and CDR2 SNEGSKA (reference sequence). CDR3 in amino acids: CSAGDRDREEKLFF. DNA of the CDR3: TGCAGTGCGGGGGACCGGGACAGGGAAGAAAAACTGTTTTTT.

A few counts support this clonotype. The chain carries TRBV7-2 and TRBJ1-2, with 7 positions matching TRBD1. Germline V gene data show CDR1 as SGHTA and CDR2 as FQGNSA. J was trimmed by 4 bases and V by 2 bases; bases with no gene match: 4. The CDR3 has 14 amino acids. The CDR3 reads CASSLSEGAYGYTF. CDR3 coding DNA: TGTGCCAGCAGCTTAAGTGAGGGGGCCTATGGCTACACCTTC. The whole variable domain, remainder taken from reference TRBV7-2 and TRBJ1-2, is GAGVSQSPSNKVTEKGKDVELRCDPISGHTALYWYRQSLGQGLEFLIYFQGNSAPDKSGLPSDRFSAERTGGSVSTLTIQRTQQEDSAVYLCASSLSEGAYGYTFGSGTRLTVV.

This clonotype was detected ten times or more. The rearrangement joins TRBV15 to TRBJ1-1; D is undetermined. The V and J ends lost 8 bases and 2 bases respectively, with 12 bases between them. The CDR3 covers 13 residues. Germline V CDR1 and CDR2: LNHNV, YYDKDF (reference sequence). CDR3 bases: TGTGCCACCTCCCCACGCAGAAACACTGAAGCTTTCTTT. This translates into CATSPRRNTEAFF. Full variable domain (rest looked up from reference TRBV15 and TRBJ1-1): DAMVIQNPRYQVTQFGKPVTLSCSQTLNHNVMYWYQQKSSQAPKLLFHYYDKDFNNEADTPDNFQSRRPNTSFCFLDIRSPGLGDTAMYLCATSPRRNTEAFFGQGTRLTVV.

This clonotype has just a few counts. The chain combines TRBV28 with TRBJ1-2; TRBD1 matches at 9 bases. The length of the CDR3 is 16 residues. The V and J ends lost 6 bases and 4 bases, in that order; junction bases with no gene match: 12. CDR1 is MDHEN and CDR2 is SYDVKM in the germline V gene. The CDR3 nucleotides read TGTGCCAGCAGGAGTCCCGGGACAGGGTCGGGCTATGGCTACACCTTC. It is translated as CASRSPGTGSGYGYTF.

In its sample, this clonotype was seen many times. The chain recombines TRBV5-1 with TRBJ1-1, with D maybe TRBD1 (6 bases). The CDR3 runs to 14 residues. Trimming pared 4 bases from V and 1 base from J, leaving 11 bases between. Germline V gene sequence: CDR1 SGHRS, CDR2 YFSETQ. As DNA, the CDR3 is TGCGCCAGCAGCGCGGACAGTTCGAACACTGAAGCTTTCTTT. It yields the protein CASSADSSNTEAFF. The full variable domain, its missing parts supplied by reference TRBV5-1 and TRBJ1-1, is KAGVTQTPRYLIKTRGQQVTLSCSPISGHRSVSWYQQTPGQGLQFLFEYFSETQRNKGNFPGRFSGRQFSNSRSEMNVSTLELGDSALYLCASSADSSNTEAFFGQGTRLTVV.

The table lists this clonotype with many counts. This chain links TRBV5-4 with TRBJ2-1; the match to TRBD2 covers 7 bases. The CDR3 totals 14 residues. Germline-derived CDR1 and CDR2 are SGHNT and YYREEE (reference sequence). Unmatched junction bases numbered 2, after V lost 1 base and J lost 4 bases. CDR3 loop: CASSLRREYNEQFF. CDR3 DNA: TGTGCCAGCAGCTTGCGGCGGGAGTACAATGAGCAGTTCTTC.

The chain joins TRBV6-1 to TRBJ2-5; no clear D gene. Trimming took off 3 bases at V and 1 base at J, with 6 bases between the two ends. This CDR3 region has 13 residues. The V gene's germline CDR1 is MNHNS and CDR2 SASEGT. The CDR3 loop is CASSDPLQETQYF. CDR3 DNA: TGTGCCAGCAGTGACCCACTCCAAGAGACCCAGTACTTC.

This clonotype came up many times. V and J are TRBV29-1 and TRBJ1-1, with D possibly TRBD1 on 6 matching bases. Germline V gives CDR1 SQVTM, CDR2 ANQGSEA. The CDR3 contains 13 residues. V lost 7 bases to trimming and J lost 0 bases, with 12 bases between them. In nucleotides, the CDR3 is TGCAGCGCCACCGGGACATTGAACACTGAAGCTTTCTTT. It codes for CSATGTLNTEAFF.

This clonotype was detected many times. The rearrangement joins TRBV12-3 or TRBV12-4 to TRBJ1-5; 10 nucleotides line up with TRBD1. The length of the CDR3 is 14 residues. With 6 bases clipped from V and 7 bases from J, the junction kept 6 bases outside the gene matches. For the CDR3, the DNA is TGTGCCAGCAGCCCGGGGGACAGGGGACAGCCCCAGCATTTT. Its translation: CASSPGDRGQPQHF.

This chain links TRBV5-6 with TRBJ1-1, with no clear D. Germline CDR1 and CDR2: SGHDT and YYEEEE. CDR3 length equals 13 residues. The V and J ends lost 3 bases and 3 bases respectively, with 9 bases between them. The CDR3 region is CASSWALDTEAFF. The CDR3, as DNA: TGTGCCAGCAGCTGGGCGTTGGACACTGAAGCTTTCTTT.

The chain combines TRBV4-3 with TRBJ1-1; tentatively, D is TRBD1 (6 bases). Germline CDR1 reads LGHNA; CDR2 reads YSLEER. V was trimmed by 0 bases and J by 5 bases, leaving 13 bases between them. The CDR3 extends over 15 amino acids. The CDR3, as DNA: TGCGCCAGCAGCCAAGATCTTACAGGGACGACTGAAGCTTTCTTT. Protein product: CASSQDLTGTTEAFF.

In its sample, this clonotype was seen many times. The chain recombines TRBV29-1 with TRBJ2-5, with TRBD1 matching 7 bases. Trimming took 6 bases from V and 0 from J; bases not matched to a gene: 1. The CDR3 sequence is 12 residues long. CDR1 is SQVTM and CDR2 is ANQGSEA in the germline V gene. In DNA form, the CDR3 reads TGCAGCGTCGGGACAGACCAAGAGACCCAGTACTTC. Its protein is CSVGTDQETQYF.

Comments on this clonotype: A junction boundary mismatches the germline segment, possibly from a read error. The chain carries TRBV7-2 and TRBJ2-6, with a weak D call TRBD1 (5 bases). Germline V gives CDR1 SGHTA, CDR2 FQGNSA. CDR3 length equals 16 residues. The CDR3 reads CAAIGRKGSGANVLTF. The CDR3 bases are TGTGCCGCGATAGGACGGAAGGGTTCTGGGGCCAATGTCCTGACTTTC.

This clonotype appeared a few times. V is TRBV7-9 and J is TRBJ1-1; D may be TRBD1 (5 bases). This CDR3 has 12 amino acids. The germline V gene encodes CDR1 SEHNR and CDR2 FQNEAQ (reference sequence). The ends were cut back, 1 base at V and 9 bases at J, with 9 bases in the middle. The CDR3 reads CASSLVQGKAFF. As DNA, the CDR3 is TGTGCCAGCAGCTTAGTTCAGGGTAAAGCTTTCTTT.

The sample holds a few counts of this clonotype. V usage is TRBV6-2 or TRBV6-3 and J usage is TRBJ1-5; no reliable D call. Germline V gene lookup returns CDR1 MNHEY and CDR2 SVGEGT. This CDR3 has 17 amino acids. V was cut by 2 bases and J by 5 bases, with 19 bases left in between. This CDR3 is CASSYRLGIINDQPQHF. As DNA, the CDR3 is TGTGCCAGCAGTTACAGGTTGGGGATTATCAACGATCAGCCCCAGCATTTT.

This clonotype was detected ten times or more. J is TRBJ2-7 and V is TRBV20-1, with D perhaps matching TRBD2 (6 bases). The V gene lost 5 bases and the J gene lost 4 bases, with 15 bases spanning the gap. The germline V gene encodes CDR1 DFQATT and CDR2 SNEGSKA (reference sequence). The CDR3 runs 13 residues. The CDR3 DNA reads TGCAGTGCTGACCTACGGAGGGTATACGAGCAGTACTTC. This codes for CSADLRRVYEQYF.

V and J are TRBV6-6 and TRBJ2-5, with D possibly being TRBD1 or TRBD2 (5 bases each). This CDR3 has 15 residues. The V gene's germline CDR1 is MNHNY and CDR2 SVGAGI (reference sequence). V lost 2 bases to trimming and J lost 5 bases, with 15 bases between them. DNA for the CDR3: TGTGCCAGCAGTTACCTCATGGGGACCGGCGAGACCCAGTACTTC. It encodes CASSYLMGTGETQYF.

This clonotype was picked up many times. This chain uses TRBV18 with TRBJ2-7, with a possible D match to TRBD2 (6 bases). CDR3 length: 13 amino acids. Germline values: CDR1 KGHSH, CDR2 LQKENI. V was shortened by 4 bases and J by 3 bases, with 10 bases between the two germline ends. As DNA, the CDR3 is TGTGCCAGCTCACGCGACGGGAGCTACGAGCAGTACTTC. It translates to CASSRDGSYEQYF.

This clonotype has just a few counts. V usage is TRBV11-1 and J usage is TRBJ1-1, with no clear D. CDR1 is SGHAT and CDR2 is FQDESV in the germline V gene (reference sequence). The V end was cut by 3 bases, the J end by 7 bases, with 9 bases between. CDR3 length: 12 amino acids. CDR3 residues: CASSFGDIEAFF. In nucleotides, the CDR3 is TGTGCCAGCAGCTTTGGGGATATTGAAGCTTTCTTT.

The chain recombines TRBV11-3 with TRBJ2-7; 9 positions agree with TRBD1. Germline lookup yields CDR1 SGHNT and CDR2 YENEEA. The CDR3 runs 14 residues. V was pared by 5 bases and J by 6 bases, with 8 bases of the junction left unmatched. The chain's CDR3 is CASSPRDREGEQYF. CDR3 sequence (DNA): TGTGCCAGCAGCCCCCGGGACAGGGAAGGCGAGCAGTACTTC.

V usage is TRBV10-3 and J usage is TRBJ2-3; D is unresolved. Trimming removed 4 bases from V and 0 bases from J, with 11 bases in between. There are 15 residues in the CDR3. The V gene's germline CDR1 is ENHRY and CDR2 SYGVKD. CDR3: CAISVDTSSTDTQYF. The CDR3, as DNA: TGTGCCATCAGTGTCGACACCTCTAGCACAGATACGCAGTATTTT.

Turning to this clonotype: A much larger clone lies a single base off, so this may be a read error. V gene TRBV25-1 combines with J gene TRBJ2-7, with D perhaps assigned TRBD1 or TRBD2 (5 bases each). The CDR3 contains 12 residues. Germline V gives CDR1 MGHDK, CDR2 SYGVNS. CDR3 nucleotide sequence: TGTGCCATCAGTGAATGGGGGTACGAGCAGTACTTC. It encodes CAISEWGYEQYF.